This record covers a single TCR beta chain. Its antigen is undetermined. This specimen includes other DNA sequences encoding the same CDR3. The data derive from a study of cytomegalovirus exposure and HLA in healthy donors. About the research overall: An early release of data contained tens of millions of unique TCRs, which came from HLA-typed donors.

The CDR3 extends over 13 amino acids. PCR was performed using 60 Vbeta and 13 Jbeta primers. Assay: immunoSEQ multiplex PCR; the TCRdb copy retains only in-frame clones and omits some. The repertoire holds fewer than 300,000 clones, with about 80% as singletons. Study-wide points: TCR beta chain V- and J-gene trimming was linked, in a later analysis, to a missense variant in DCLRE1C. It was in a later analysis that TCR association rates were seen to vary by HLA locus, highest for DRB1 and lowest for HLA-C.

The J gene is TRBJ2-7, the V gene TRBV21-1; TRBD1, the table's D call, lacks a check against the DNA. TRBV21-1 is a listed pseudogene. The sample consisted of PBMCs. The sequence came from a girl aged 2-15 years in good health and CMV-seronegative. The CDR3 region has the DNA TGTGCCAGCAGGGACAGGAATAGAGACGAGCAGTACTTC. Translating gives CASRDRNRDEQYF.